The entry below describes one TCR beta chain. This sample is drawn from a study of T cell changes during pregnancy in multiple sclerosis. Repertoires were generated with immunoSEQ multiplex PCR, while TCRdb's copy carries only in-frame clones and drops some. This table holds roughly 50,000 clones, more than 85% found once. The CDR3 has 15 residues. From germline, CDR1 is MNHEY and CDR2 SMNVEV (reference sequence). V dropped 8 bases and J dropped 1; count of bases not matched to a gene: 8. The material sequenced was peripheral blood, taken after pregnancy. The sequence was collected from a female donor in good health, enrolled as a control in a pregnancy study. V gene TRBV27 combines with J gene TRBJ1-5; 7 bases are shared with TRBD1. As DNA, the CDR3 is TGTGCCAGCTCTCGCGGGACAGTAAGCAATCAGCCCCAGCATTTT. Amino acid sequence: CASSRGTVSNQPQHF.